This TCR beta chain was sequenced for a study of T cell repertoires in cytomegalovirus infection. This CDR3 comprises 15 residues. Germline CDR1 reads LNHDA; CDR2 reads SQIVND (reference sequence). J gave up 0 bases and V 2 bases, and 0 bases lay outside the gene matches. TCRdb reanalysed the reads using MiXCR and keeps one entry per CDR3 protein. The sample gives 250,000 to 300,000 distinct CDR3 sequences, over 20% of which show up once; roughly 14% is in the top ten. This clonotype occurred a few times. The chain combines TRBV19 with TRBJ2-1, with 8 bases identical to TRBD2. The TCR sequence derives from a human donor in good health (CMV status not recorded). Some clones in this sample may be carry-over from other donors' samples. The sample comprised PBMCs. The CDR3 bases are TGTGCCAGTAGTATAAGCGGGGGCTCCTACAATGAGCAGTTCTTC. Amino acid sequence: CASSISGGSYNEQFF.